A single sample is the source of the 31 T cell receptor beta chains below, sequenced in a study of T cells in women clearing cervical HPV infection (dated by TCRdb to the late 2010s). The receptor library was made with the immunoSEQ multiplex PCR assay. TCRdb carries this immuneACCESS record with in-frame sequences only. Its versions omit some clonotypes, under half of them owing to an unresolved V gene in the studies checked, with the rest unexplained. The sample table includes fewer than 30,000 clones. 2.8% of the sample belongs to the ten largest clones. The sequenced sample was blood buffy coat. Receptors originate from a woman aged 18 to 75 with a cervical HPV16 infection that either progressed to CIN3+ or cleared (not recorded which).

With respect to this clone: The read falls 3 residues short of the CDR3 end, and the missing part is taken from the germline J gene. The V call is TRBV10-2, the J call TRBJ2-2; 8 bases map to TRBD1. This CDR3 is 16 amino acids long. Unmatched junction bases numbered 3, after V lost 3 bases and J lost 0 bases. Germline V gives CDR1 WSHSY, CDR2 SAAADI. CDR3 amino acids: CASSDGRGPNTGELFF. The CDR3 bases that were read are TGCGCCAGCAGTGACGGCAGGGGGCCGAACACCGGGGAG.

Concerning this clone itself: The CDR3 goes on 3 residues after the read ends, and that part is filled in from the germline J gene. The chain couples TRBV7-2 to TRBJ2-7, with 8 bases identical to TRBD2. The V and J ends lost 4 bases and 6 bases, in that order; junction bases with no gene match: 11. The CDR3 extends over 15 amino acids. CDR1 and CDR2 from the germline V gene are SGHTA and FQGNSA. The CDR3 here is CASSSHQGLVVEQYF. CDR3 bases read: TGTGCCAGCAGCTCACATCAGGGACTAGTTGTCGAG.

Details on this clone: Read sequence stops 3 residues before the CDR3 end, and the germline J gene provides the missing end. This rearrangement joins TRBV10-1 to TRBJ2-3, with 9 bases fitting TRBD1. With 7 bases clipped from V and 5 bases from J, the junction kept 4 bases outside the gene matches. Germline V gene data show CDR1 as WNHNN and CDR2 as SYGVQD (reference sequence). CDR3 size: 13 residues. The CDR3 DNA, read in part, is TGCGCCAGCAACAGACAGGGGGGAGATACG. This translates into CASNRQGGDT. The CDR3, in full, reads CASNRQGGDTQYF.

CDR3 amino acids: CATRTTGPNYGYTF. The covered CDR3 bases are TGTGCCACCAGGACGACAGGACCTAACTATGGC. The gene calls are TRBV24-1 and TRBJ1-2; weak D call: TRBD1 (6 bases). The CDR3 end lies 3 residues beyond the end of the read and is filled in from the germline J gene. The CDR3 consists of 14 residues. The germline CDR1 and CDR2 sequences are KGHDR and SFDVKD. The germline V and J ends were trimmed by 7 bases and 0 bases, with 11 bases remaining between them.

A word on this clone: Coverage ceases 3 residues before the CDR3 finishes, and the germline J gene fills in the end. The chain carries TRBV20-1 and TRBJ2-3, with TRBD2 as a possible D gene (7 bases). Germline V gene data show CDR1 as DFQATT and CDR2 as SNEGSKA (reference sequence). CDR3 length: 14 amino acids. V was pared by 0 bases and J by 4 bases, with 11 bases between. CDR3 DNA (partial): TGCAGTGCTAGAGAAGGGGGGGCCGCAGATACG. The encoded protein is CSAREGGAADT. The whole CDR3 sequence reads CSAREGGAADTQYF.

As regards this clone: The CDR3 goes on 3 residues after the read ends, and that part is filled in from the germline J gene. The rearrangement joins TRBV2 to TRBJ2-5; possibly TRBD1 for D (6 bases). CDR3 size: 14 residues. V was pared by 4 bases and J by 7 bases, with 16 bases between. Germline CDR1 SNHLY, CDR2 FYNNEI. CDR3 bases read: TGTGCCAGCAGTGGGGGGCGGAATGAATGGACC. This sequence encodes CASSGGRNEWT. The entire CDR3 protein is CASSGGRNEWTQYF.

Incomplete CDR3 DNA: TGTGCCAGTAGTATCTGGGGGGTGACAGATACG. It encodes CASSIWGVTDT. The entire CDR3 is CASSIWGVTDTQYF. The gene calls are TRBV19 and TRBJ2-3; D perhaps matches TRBD2 (6 bases). The read comes to an end 3 residues before the CDR3 does, leaving the germline J gene to fill in the end. The CDR3 runs to 14 residues. V gave up 3 bases and J gave up 3 bases, with 10 bases separating them. CDR1 and CDR2 from the germline V gene are LNHDA and SQIVND (reference sequence). The variable domain in full, with the rest retrieved from reference TRBV19 and TRBJ2-3, is DGGITQSPKYLFRKEGQNVTLSCEQNLNHDAMYWYRQDPGQGLRLIYYSQIVNDFQKGDIAEGYSVSREKKESFPLTVTSAQKNPTAFYLCASSIWGVTDTQYFGPGTRLTVL.

Comments on this clone: The CDR3 end lies 3 residues beyond the end of the read and is filled in from the germline J gene. The chain combines TRBV6-1 with TRBJ1-4; a possible D gene is TRBD1 (5 bases). The CDR3 runs to 14 residues. The germline CDR1 and CDR2 sequences are MNHNS and SASEGT. CDR3 sequence reads: CASSVSGLRSPLFF. CDR3 DNA (partial): TGTGCCAGCAGTGTGTCAGGGCTCAGATCACCA.

With regard to this clone: The read comes to an end 3 residues before the CDR3 does, leaving the germline J gene to fill in the end. The V and J genes are TRBV18 and TRBJ1-4; D remains ambiguous. The V gene's germline CDR1 is KGHSH and CDR2 LQKENI. The V end was cut by 2 bases, the J end by 7 bases, with 8 bases between. This CDR3 is 13 amino acids long. Partial CDR3 DNA: TGTGCCAGCTCACCAAGGGCCCGTGAAAAA. This encodes CASSPRAREK. The entire CDR3 protein is CASSPRAREKLFF.

Remarks on this clone: The CDR3 goes on 3 residues after the read ends, and that part is filled in from the germline J gene. This chain links TRBV18 with TRBJ1-2; D remains ambiguous. Trimming stripped 4 bases from V and 4 bases from J, with 4 bases between. In germline, CDR1 is KGHSH, CDR2 LQKENI. CDR3 length: 11 amino acids. The covered CDR3 bases are TGTGCCAGCTCACAGGGCTATGGC. Protein sequence: CASSQGYG. The entire CDR3 protein reads CASSQGYGYTF.

About this clone itself: The read terminates 3 residues ahead of where the CDR3 ends, so the germline J gene completes it. V is TRBV5-1 and J is TRBJ2-3, with 10 positions matching TRBD2. Trimming removed 5 bases from V and 4 bases from J; junction bases left unmatched: 7. The CDR3 totals 15 residues. Germline V lookup: CDR1 SGHRS, CDR2 YFSETQ. The covered CDR3 bases are TGCGCCAGCAGACCAAGCGGGGGGGCGGCAGATACG. It codes for CASRPSGGAADT. The whole CDR3 reads CASRPSGGAADTQYF.

Concerning this clone itself: The read ends 3 residues early relative to the CDR3; the germline J gene fills the gap. V usage is TRBV11-3 and J usage is TRBJ2-1; D gene ambiguous. This CDR3 is built from 14 residues. With 1 base removed from V and 8 bases from J, the gap between germline ends came to 12 bases. CDR1 and CDR2 from the germline V gene are SGHNT and YENEEA. The sequenced part of the CDR3 DNA is TGTGCCAGCAGCTTAGGAAGGTTTCAAGATGAG. Protein: CASSLGRFQDE. In full, the CDR3 reads CASSLGRFQDEQFF.

To note about this clone: The read comes to an end 3 residues before the CDR3 does, leaving the germline J gene to fill in the end. The chain combines TRBV6-2 or TRBV6-3 with TRBJ2-5; TRBD2 matches 13 bases. The V gene end was trimmed by 0 bases and the J gene end by 5 bases; junction bases not matched to a gene: 0. The CDR3 extends over 15 amino acids. The germline V gene encodes CDR1 MNHEY and CDR2 SVGEGT. The CDR3 protein is CASSYSTSGGETQYF. CDR3 bases read: TGTGCCAGCAGTTACTCGACTAGCGGGGGGGAGACC.

CDR3 amino acids: CASNRAGNGQYF. Incomplete CDR3 DNA: TGTGCCAGTAATAGGGCGGGCAATGGT. The genes are TRBV19 and TRBJ2-4; tentative D call: TRBD2 (5 bases). The read terminates 3 residues ahead of where the CDR3 ends, so the germline J gene completes it. CDR3 size: 12 residues. The germline V gene has CDR1 LNHDA and CDR2 SQIVND (reference sequence).

As concerns this clone: The read halts 3 residues ahead of the CDR3 end, with the missing end drawn from the germline J gene. The chain joins TRBV4-1 to TRBJ2-5, with TRBD2 matching over 8 bases. V shed 0 bases, J shed 2 bases, and the junction held 8 bases outside the gene matches. Germline V gene sequence: CDR1 MGHRA, CDR2 YSYEKL. This CDR3 comprises 17 residues. The covered CDR3 bases are TGCGCCAGCAGCCAAGACGTAGCGGGACACCAACAAGAGACC. This encodes CASSQDVAGHQQET. The whole CDR3 sequence is CASSQDVAGHQQETQYF.

Comment on this clone: The CDR3 end lies 3 residues beyond the end of the read and is filled in from the germline J gene. The V call is TRBV20-1, the J call TRBJ2-7; the match to TRBD1 covers 9 bases. Trimming took 3 bases from V and 1 from J; bases not matched to a gene: 7. Germline V gene data show CDR1 as DFQATT and CDR2 as SNEGSKA (reference sequence). CDR3 length: 15 amino acids. Partial CDR3 DNA: TGCAGTGCTAGTGATCCGGGACAGGGTTCCTACGAG. Encoded protein: CSASDPGQGSYE. The complete CDR3 reads CSASDPGQGSYEQYF.

Regarding this clone: The sequenced fragment ends 3 residues before the CDR3 boundary, so the rest is inferred from the germline J gene. The chain joins TRBV7-6 to TRBJ2-2; D may be TRBD1 (5 bases). The CDR3 runs to 13 residues. Per the germline V gene, CDR1 is SGHVS and CDR2 is FNYEAQ. The V gene lost 4 bases and the J gene lost 6 bases, with 9 bases spanning the gap. CDR3 DNA, as far as it was read: TGTGCCAGCAGCTCCAGGGTGCCCGGGGAG. Residues: CASSSRVPGE. The whole CDR3 reads CASSSRVPGELFF.

Incomplete CDR3 DNA: TGTGCCAGCAGCTTAGGAAGTACAGGGACCTACGAG. Its translation: CASSLGSTGTYE. The complete CDR3 sequence is CASSLGSTGTYEQYF. J is TRBJ2-7 and V is TRBV7-6, with D possibly matching TRBD1 (6 bases). Read data end 3 residues before the CDR3 end; the end is taken from the germline J gene. Trimming removed 1 base at V and 2 bases at J, with 12 bases between. CDR3 length: 15 residues. Germline V CDR1 and CDR2: SGHVS, FNYEAQ. The complete variable domain, with remaining parts taken from reference TRBV7-6 and TRBJ2-7, reads GAGVSQSPRYKVTKRGQDVALRCDPISGHVSLYWYRQALGQGPEFLTYFNYEAQQDKSGLPNDRFSAERPEGSISTLTIQRTEQRDSAMYRCASSLGSTGTYEQYFGPGTRLTVT.

With regard to this clone: The DNA ends 3 residues before the CDR3 does, and the rest of the CDR3 is filled in from the germline J gene. The J gene is TRBJ2-3, the V gene TRBV7-9; TRBD2 might be the D (5 bases). The germline CDR1 and CDR2 sequences are SEHNR and FQNEAQ (reference sequence). Trimming cost V 5 bases and J 1 base, with 13 bases left between them. This CDR3 has 15 amino acids. The CDR3 sequence is CASSREGPGTDTQYF. The CDR3 DNA, read in part, is TGTGCCAGCAGCCGTGAGGGCCCCGGCACAGATACG.

In the case of this clone: Read sequence stops 3 residues before the CDR3 end, and the germline J gene provides the missing end. This rearrangement joins TRBV7-2 to TRBJ2-5; no firm D call. Germline CDR1 reads SGHTA; CDR2 reads FQGNSA. V dropped 1 base and J dropped 2 bases, with 8 bases sitting between them. The CDR3 is 14 residues long. The DNA read from the CDR3 is TGTGCCAGCAGCTTAGGCGGTTCTCAAGAGACC. Protein: CASSLGGSQET. The whole CDR3 sequence reads CASSLGGSQETQYF.

About this clone itself: The CDR3 goes on 3 residues after the read ends, and that part is filled in from the germline J gene. The rearrangement uses TRBV2 and TRBJ2-7, with no clear D. The CDR3 is made up of 12 amino acids. Germline CDR1 reads SNHLY; CDR2 reads FYNNEI. Trimming pared 6 bases from V and 5 bases from J, leaving 11 bases between. CDR3 protein: CASRGPVDEQYF. The CDR3 bases that were read are TGTGCCAGCAGGGGCCCGGTGGACGAG. The entire variable domain, with the rest obtained from reference TRBV2 and TRBJ2-7, is as follows: EPEVTQTPSHQVTQMGQEVILRCVPISNHLYFYWYRQILGQKVEFLVSFYNNEISEKSEIFDDQFSVERPDGSNFTLKIRSTKLEDSAMYFCASRGPVDEQYFGPGTRLTVT.

The CDR3 sequence is CASSPEQGHSGANVLTF. Incomplete CDR3 DNA: TGTGCCAGCAGCCCCGAACAGGGACACTCTGGGGCCAACGTC. The J gene is TRBJ2-6, the V gene TRBV4-2; D possibly corresponds to TRBD1 (6 bases). The sequence runs out 3 residues before the end of the CDR3; the remainder is reconstructed from the germline J gene. The CDR3 length is 17 residues. CDR1 is LGHNA, CDR2 YNFKEQ, per germline. Trimming pared 4 bases from V and 0 bases from J, leaving 13 bases between.

In the case of this clone: The read falls 3 residues short of the CDR3 end, and the missing part is taken from the germline J gene. The J gene is TRBJ1-6, the V gene TRBV5-1, with D possibly being TRBD1 (5 bases). CDR3 length: 10 amino acids. CDR1 and CDR2 (germline): SGHRS, YFSETQ. CDR3 in amino acids: CARPGDSLHF. CDR3 DNA, as far as it was read: TGCGCCCGCCCCGGGGACTCC.

As regards this clone: The read ends 3 residues shy of where the CDR3 ends; the end is completed using the germline J gene. The chain combines TRBV6-1 with TRBJ2-3; TRBD1 matches 11 bases. The CDR3 has 16 residues. The J segment lost 5 bases and the V segment lost 4 bases, leaving 8 bases of the junction unmatched. CDR1 and CDR2 from the germline V gene are MNHNS and SASEGT. The CDR3 DNA, read in part, is TGTGCCAGCAGTGGGACAGGGGGCTTGGGGGGAGATACG. The encoded protein is CASSGTGGLGGDT. The CDR3, in full, reads CASSGTGGLGGDTQYF.

As regards this clone: The DNA ends 3 residues before the CDR3 does, and the rest of the CDR3 is filled in from the germline J gene. The chain links TRBV10-3 to TRBJ1-3; tentative D call: TRBD1 (6 bases). The germline V gene encodes CDR1 ENHRY and CDR2 SYGVKD. The CDR3 consists of 13 residues. Trimming took off 8 bases at V and 2 bases at J, with 10 bases between the two ends. CDR3 DNA (partial): TGTGCCATCCGCCCAGGGGCTGGAAACACC. It specifies CAIRPGAGNT. The CDR3 in full is CAIRPGAGNTIYF.

The sequenced part of the CDR3 DNA is TGCAGCGTCGCCGGGACAGGGTATGATGGC. This encodes CSVAGTGYDG. The CDR3 as a whole reads CSVAGTGYDGYTF. This chain connects TRBV29-1 to TRBJ1-2; the match to TRBD1 covers 9 bases. Read data end 3 residues before the CDR3 end; the end is taken from the germline J gene. V shed 6 bases, J shed 6 bases, and the junction held 8 bases outside the gene matches. CDR1 is SQVTM and CDR2 is ANQGSEA in the germline V gene. This CDR3 region has 13 residues.

In the case of this clone: The read halts 3 residues ahead of the CDR3 end, with the missing end drawn from the germline J gene. The chain couples TRBV2 to TRBJ2-1; 13 positions match TRBD2. The V gene's germline CDR1 is SNHLY and CDR2 FYNNEI. V shed 6 bases and J 9 bases; nucleotides not matched to a gene: 8. The CDR3 is 15 amino acids. CDR3 sequence reads: CASRELAGGQGEQFF. Incomplete CDR3 DNA: TGTGCCAGCAGGGAACTAGCGGGGGGGCAAGGTGAG.

On this clone itself: The sequenced fragment ends 3 residues before the CDR3 boundary, so the rest is inferred from the germline J gene. This chain joins TRBV18 and TRBJ1-6; D is unclear. Trimming took 10 bases from V and 4 from J, leaving 14 bases between them. Germline CDR1 and CDR2: KGHSH and LQKENI. CDR3 length: 14 amino acids. CDR3 DNA, as far as it was read: TGTGCCACCACAGCGGGTTATTATAATTCACCC. Amino acids: CATTAGYYNSP. The full CDR3 protein reads CATTAGYYNSPLHF.

As to this clone: The read is 3 residues too short to cover the CDR3 end, so that end is filled in from the germline J gene. This chain joins TRBV12-5 and TRBJ2-5; 11 bases fit TRBD1. The CDR3 extends over 13 amino acids. Per the germline V gene, CDR1 is LGHNT and CDR2 is FRNRAP. Unmatched junction bases numbered 3, after V lost 5 bases and J lost 7 bases. Incomplete CDR3 DNA: TGTGCTAGTGGTCGGGGACAGGGGGGGACC. This translates into CASGRGQGGT. The whole CDR3 reads CASGRGQGGTQYF.

With respect to this clone: The CDR3 extends 3 residues past the end of the read, so its final part is completed from the germline J gene. This chain links TRBV24-1 with TRBJ1-2, with a possible D match to TRBD1 (6 bases). Trimming cost V 10 bases and J 0 bases, with 8 bases left between them. This CDR3 has 12 residues. Germline-derived CDR1 and CDR2 are KGHDR and SFDVKD. Incomplete CDR3 DNA: TGTGCCACTTGGACAGCTAACTATGGC. This codes for CATWTANYG. The whole CDR3 sequence is CATWTANYGYTF.

Points on this clone: The CDR3 end lies 3 residues beyond the end of the read and is filled in from the germline J gene. The chain couples TRBV10-3 to TRBJ2-6, with TRBD1 matching 9 bases. Germline trimming cut 6 bases from V and 4 bases from J; bases unmatched to any gene: 4. Looked up from germline, CDR1 is ENHRY and CDR2 is SYGVKD. The CDR3 contains 15 residues. The CDR3 spells CAISPQGAGANVLTF. Partial CDR3 DNA: TGTGCCATCAGCCCACAGGGGGCAGGGGCCAACGTC.